A selection of T cell receptor beta chains follows, all from one sample in a study of OX40 agonist ivuxolimab in advanced cancers. Profiling relied on immunoSEQ multiplex PCR, and the TCRdb table lists in-frame clones only, not all of them. The sample consists of tens of thousands of clones, about 86% of them appearing once. The starting material was CD4+ or CD8+ T cells sorted from blood, obtained in a trial of the OX40 agonist ivuxolimab. The receptor set was obtained from an adult with an advanced solid tumor such as melanoma, head and neck, liver or kidney cancer. CDR3s include the opening cysteine and the closing phenylalanine or tryptophan. D genes are given only for firm matches. Clone size, where shown, is once, few, many, or a class for clones that have expanded.

TRBJ2-7,TRBV11-2,-,-,TGTGCCAGCAGTCCCAGGGGGGGGTACGAGCAGTACTTC,CASSPRGGYEQYF
TRBJ2-5,TRBV7-3,-,TRBD2,TGTGCCAGCAGCTTGGGACTAGCGGTACAAGAGACCCAGTACTTC,CASSLGLAVQETQYF
TRBJ2-3,TRBV9,-,TRBD2,TGTGCCAGCAGCGCAATTCCCCTCCGTCCTAGCGGGAGGGGACTTACCACAGATACGCAGTATTTT,CASSAIPLRPSGRGLTTDTQYF
TRBJ2-7,TRBV4-3,-,-,TGCGCCAGCAGCCCGCGAAGGGGGGGCTACGAGCAGTACTTC,CASSPRRGGYEQYF
TRBJ2-7,TRBV5-1,once,-,TGCGCCAGCAGCTTGTCAGGGTGGGAGCAGTACTTC,CASSLSGWEQYF
TRBJ1-5,TRBV7-9,-,-,TGTGCCAGCAGCCAGGGGCGGATGAATCAGCCCCAGCATTTT,CASSQGRMNQPQHF
TRBJ2-5,TRBV18,few,-,TGTGCCAGCTCACCTGCGGGTACCCAAGAGACCCAGTACTTC,CASSPAGTQETQYF
TRBJ2-5,TRBV10-3,few,TRBD2,TGTGCCATCAGTTTAGCGGGACGGAGTGAGACCCAGTACTTC,CAISLAGRSETQYF
TRBJ2-1,TRBV7-2,-,-,TGTGCCAGCAGCTCCCGGGACGCGGCGGGTGAGCAGTTCTTC,CASSSRDAAGEQFF
TRBJ1-2,TRBV4-1,-,-,TGCGCCAGCAGCCAAGTCGGCAAGCTATTGGGCTACACCTTC,CASSQVGKLLGYTF
TRBJ2-7,TRBV11-3,-,TRBD1,TGTGCCAGCAGCCGGGACAGGGGGCTCGAGCAGTACTTC,CASSRDRGLEQYF
TRBJ2-3,TRBV7-2,-,-,TGTGCCAGCAGCTTAGCTCGCGGACTCGGAGATACGCAGTATTTT,CASSLARGLGDTQYF
TRBJ2-2,TRBV29-1,-,-,TGCAGCGTTGATGCGGGTTGGGGCACCGGGGAGCTGTTTTTT,CSVDAGWGTGELFF
TRBJ1-2,TRBV7-9,-,-,TGTGCCAGCAGTCGGAGCGGTAGGGACGGTTATGGCTACACCTTC,CASSRSGRDGYGYTF
TRBJ1-1,TRBV2,-,-,TGTGCCAGCAGTCCAGGGCAGGCGAACACTGAAGCTTTCTTT,CASSPGQANTEAFF
TRBJ1-4,TRBV6-1,-,TRBD1,TGTGCCAGCAGTGAAGGGGGGACAGATGAAAAACTGTTTTTT,CASSEGGTDEKLFF
TRBJ2-7,TRBV28,-,TRBD2,TGTGCCAGCAGTTACTGGGGACTAGCGGGAGGCTCCTACGAGCAGTACTTC,CASSYWGLAGGSYEQYF
TRBJ1-5,TRBV28,-,TRBD1,TGTGCCAGCAGTTTACAGGGGGGTTTTCGAAATCAGCCCCAGCATTTT,CASSLQGGFRNQPQHF
TRBJ1-5,TRBV7-2,-,-,TGTGCCAGCAGCTTAAATGGGGGTCAGCCCCAGCATTTT,CASSLNGGQPQHF
TRBJ1-4,TRBV7-6,-,-,TGTGCCAGCAGCTCGCCTTCACATGAAAAACTGTTTTTT,CASSSPSHEKLFF
TRBJ2-7,TRBV30,-,-,TGTGCCTGGAGTGAAGATAACTCCTACGAGCAGTACTTC,CAWSEDNSYEQYF
TRBJ2-2,TRBV6-6,-,-,TGTGCCAGCAGTCCCCCTCGTAAGCAGGCCGGGGAGCTGTTTTTT,CASSPPRKQAGELFF
TRBJ1-2,TRBV7-9,-,TRBD1,TGTGCCAGCAAGACAGGGGAAGGTCTCTATGGCTACACCTTC,CASKTGEGLYGYTF
TRBJ1-5,TRBV28,-,-,TGTGCCAGCAGTTTATCTTTGGGAGGCAATCAGCCCCAGCATTTT,CASSLSLGGNQPQHF
TRBJ1-5,TRBV6-1,-,-,TGTGCCAGCAGTGCAAATCAGCCCCAGCATTTT,CASSANQPQHF
TRBJ2-2,TRBV28,-,TRBD1,TGTGCCAGCAGGAGTCCGGGACAGGGAACGGGCGGGGAGCTGTTTTTT,CASRSPGQGTGGELFF
TRBJ2-2,TRBV28,-,-,TGTGCCAGCAGTTCCGTTGGAGCAAGGAACACCGGGGAGCTGTTTTTT,CASSSVGARNTGELFF
TRBJ2-1,TRBV7-6,-,-,TGTGCCAGCAGCTCCACCAGATACAATGAGCAGTTCTTC,CASSSTRYNEQFF